A selection of T cell receptor beta chains follows, all from one sample in a study of long-term antiretroviral therapy in people with HIV. Some clones are missing from TCRdb's copy, which holds only in-frame ones; the method was immunoSEQ multiplex PCR. The sample records 20,000 to 30,000 clones, approximately 77% being singletons. Sequencing was performed on unsorted PBMCs, taken 4.4 years after starting antiretroviral therapy. Source of these receptors: a man in his thirties or forties with HIV. The CDR3 runs from the conserved cysteine through the conserved F or W. The order of the fields is D gene, clone size, V gene, J gene, CDR3 protein, CDR3 DNA. D genes are given only for firm matches. The size entry is marked missing in some rows and otherwise reads once, few, many or a size class.

D: NA; size: NA; V: TRBV7-6; J: TRBJ2-3; CDR3: CASSPLGANSRDTQYF; DNA: TGTGCCAGCAGCCCCCTTGGAGCTAACTCCCGGGATACGCAGTATTTT
D: TRBD1; size: few; V: TRBV19; J: TRBJ2-7; CDR3: CASSLTGGQKYEQYF; DNA: TGTGCCAGTAGTCTCACAGGGGGCCAGAAGTACGAGCAGTACTTC
D: NA; size: NA; V: TRBV10-3; J: TRBJ2-4; CDR3: CAISESRGALENIQYF; DNA: TGTGCCATCAGTGAGTCAAGGGGGGCACTCGAAAACATTCAGTACTTC
D: TRBD1; size: NA; V: TRBV6-5; J: TRBJ1-2; CDR3: CASKDRTYGYTF; DNA: TGTGCCAGCAAGGACAGGACCTATGGCTACACCTTC
D: NA; size: once; V: TRBV5-1; J: TRBJ2-7; CDR3: CASSLGYGGTYEQYF; DNA: TGCGCCAGCAGCTTGGGTTACGGGGGAACCTACGAGCAGTACTTC
D: NA; size: NA; V: TRBV7-9; J: TRBJ2-6; CDR3: CASSAQSASGANVLTF; DNA: TGTGCCAGCAGCGCTCAGTCAGCCTCTGGGGCCAACGTCCTGACTTTC
D: NA; size: NA; V: TRBV11-3; J: TRBJ2-1; CDR3: CASSPDSYNEQFF; DNA: TGTGCCAGCAGCCCGGACAGCTACAATGAGCAGTTCTTC
D: NA; size: NA; V: TRBV18; J: TRBJ2-1; CDR3: CASSPGGWNNEQFF; DNA: TGTGCCAGCTCTCCTGGGGGGTGGAACAATGAGCAGTTCTTC
D: TRBD2; size: NA; V: TRBV15; J: TRBJ2-7; CDR3: CATSRSRGNYEQYF; DNA: TGTGCCACCAGCAGGTCGCGGGGGAACTACGAGCAGTACTTC
D: NA; size: once; V: TRBV7-6; J: TRBJ2-5; CDR3: CASSFRTAQETQYF; DNA: TGTGCCAGCAGCTTCCGGACAGCACAAGAGACCCAGTACTTC
D: NA; size: once; V: TRBV18; J: TRBJ2-7; CDR3: CASSSSQYYEQYF; DNA: TGTGCCAGCTCATCCTCTCAGTACTACGAGCAGTACTTC
D: NA; size: NA; V: TRBV27; J: TRBJ2-6; CDR3: CASSPQEGGFSGANVLTF; DNA: TGTGCCAGCAGCCCGCAGGAAGGTGGCTTCTCTGGGGCCAACGTCCTGACTTTC
D: NA; size: NA; V: TRBV15; J: TRBJ1-1; CDR3: CATSSSRGNEAFF; DNA: TGTGCCACCAGCAGTAGTCGGGGGAACGAAGCTTTCTTT
D: TRBD1; size: NA; V: TRBV18; J: TRBJ2-7; CDR3: CASSPDRGYLNYF; DNA: TGTGCCAGCTCACCAGACAGGGGATATCTTAACTACTTC
D: NA; size: NA; V: TRBV18; J: TRBJ2-3; CDR3: CASSPILRDTQYF; DNA: TGTGCCAGCTCCCCTATACTCCGAGATACGCAGTATTTT
D: TRBD1; size: few; V: TRBV7-2; J: TRBJ1-2; CDR3: CASSKPGQGARGYTF; DNA: TGTGCCAGCAGCAAGCCGGGACAGGGGGCGCGTGGCTACACCTTC
D: NA; size: few; V: TRBV2; J: TRBJ1-2; CDR3: CASSEAQQRTDRYGYTF; DNA: TGTGCCAGCAGTGAAGCGCAGCAACGGACAGATCGCTATGGCTACACCTTC
D: NA; size: NA; V: TRBV9; J: TRBJ2-1; CDR3: CASSASLAIRASYNEQFF; DNA: TGTGCCAGCAGCGCCTCCCTTGCAATAAGGGCCTCCTACAATGAGCAGTTCTTC
D: TRBD1; size: once; V: TRBV10-3; J: TRBJ2-7; CDR3: CAISAQGTGSIYEQYF; DNA: TGTGCCATCAGTGCCCAGGGGACAGGAAGCATTTACGAGCAGTACTTC
D: NA; size: once; V: TRBV7-3; J: TRBJ2-7; CDR3: CASSLTGAGTTAYEQYF; DNA: TGTGCCAGCAGCCTCACGGGGGCGGGGACGACCGCCTACGAGCAGTACTTC
D: NA; size: NA; V: TRBV19; J: TRBJ1-2; CDR3: CASSIAQGSDYGYTF; DNA: TGTGCCAGTAGTATAGCACAGGGATCTGACTATGGCTACACCTTC
D: NA; size: NA; V: TRBV5-1; J: TRBJ2-3; CDR3: CASSLGSPTDTQYF; DNA: TGCGCCAGCAGCTTGGGCAGTCCCACAGATACGCAGTATTTT
D: TRBD2; size: NA; V: TRBV9; J: TRBJ2-3; CDR3: CASSVESGREVVTDTQYF; DNA: TGTGCCAGCAGCGTAGAATCTGGGCGGGAGGTGGTCACAGATACGCAGTATTTT
D: NA; size: NA; V: TRBV9; J: TRBJ1-2; CDR3: CASSVAGIEGNGYTF; DNA: TGTGCCAGCAGCGTAGCGGGAATTGAGGGGAATGGCTACACCTTC
D: NA; size: NA; V: TRBV9; J: TRBJ2-7; CDR3: CASSLGDGGAPYEQYF; DNA: TGTGCCAGCAGTTTGGGAGACGGGGGCGCGCCCTACGAGCAGTACTTC
D: NA; size: NA; V: TRBV6-6; J: TRBJ1-1; CDR3: CASRLTGTSTEAFF; DNA: TGTGCCAGCAGACTTACTGGGACTTCCACTGAAGCTTTCTTT
D: TRBD2; size: NA; V: TRBV11-1; J: TRBJ2-2; CDR3: CASSHAGGSPNTGELFF; DNA: TGTGCCAGCAGCCATGCGGGGGGGTCCCCGAACACCGGGGAGCTGTTTTTT
D: NA; size: NA; V: TRBV5-4; J: TRBJ1-1; CDR3: CASSRGGGLAFF; DNA: TGTGCCAGCAGCCGCGGCGGGGGCTTGGCTTTCTTT
D: NA; size: NA; V: TRBV27; J: TRBJ2-2; CDR3: CASSFSYTGELFF; DNA: TGTGCCAGCAGTTTCTCTTACACCGGGGAGCTGTTTTTT